This T cell receptor (beta chain) came from a study of blood T cell repertoires in COVID-19 (dated by TCRdb to the early 2020s). In terms of the full investigation: The collaborator samples originated in the United States, Italy and Spain and spanned the acute and convalescent phases of COVID-19. The prospective study material was composed of cDNA or gDNA derived from T cells, B-cell-depleted T cells, or PBMCs. The repertoires were released in a freely available public database intended as a resource for research on the immune response to SARS-CoV-2. Where available, HLA class I and class II types were obtained from metadata supplied by the sample provider rather than from assay-based typing. The samples were drawn from two sources: the first 160 participants of the ongoing ImmuneRACE study, and 950 to 1,500 subjects contributed by 6 global collaborators. Deeply sampled blood TCRbeta repertoires from subjects exposed to, actively infected with, or recovered from COVID-19 were included in the dataset. Nearly every sample came with metadata listing a de-identified subject ID, COVID-19 status, age in years and sex.

Enrolling through a virtual design, the prospective study's participants ranged in age from about 18 to 89 years and lived across more than 20 United States geographic areas. Cohort assignment in the prospective study relied on participant-reported clinical history from a screening survey and a study questionnaire. A participant counted as exposed if, within 2 weeks of entering the study, that participant had been in contact with someone who had a PCR-confirmed or clinician-diagnosed COVID-19 case. In the prospective study, whole blood, serum and a nasopharyngeal or oropharyngeal swab were collected from each participant by mobile phlebotomists. Participants in the prospective study had the option to provide additional blood draws and questionnaires over a 2-month period. Before DNA extraction, blood samples from the prospective study were shipped at room temperature or frozen. As for this clone: Its antigen is unknown. One base away there is no much larger clone; base qualities are not given.

Broad study findings and their caveats: How much clinical and demographic metadata was included differed by source and by participant, and the metadata was provided uncurated.

TCRbeta CDR3 regions were amplified from genomic DNA using the immunoSEQ Assay, a bias-controlled multiplex PCR. The original methods were these. The number of nucleated cells in each sample was estimated by amplification of reference gene primers within the assay. Sequence reads were collapsed and filtered to measure the absolute abundance of every unique TCRbeta CDR3 rearrangement. For each sample, productive Simpson clonality was calculated by taking the square root of Simpson's diversity index across productive rearrangements. TCRdb holds this immuneACCESS table with in-frame rearrangements only. Some clones are missing; in checked studies, unresolved V genes explain under half, and the rest has no known cause. V and J calls and clone size are copied from that table; D and trimming were computed from the DNA. Here the sample has roughly 150,000 clones; 65% to 85% occur a single time. Over 5% of the sample is in the top ten clones.

There are 18 amino acids in the CDR3, from cysteine to phenylalanine inclusive. Here the CDR3 DNA is all that survives: 54 bases in frame from base 1. This TCR derives from a man between 65 and 85 years old who had been exposed to COVID-19. The sample consisted of PBMCs or T cells enriched from blood (not recorded which). Recombination joined TRBV21-1 with TRBJ2-1; the table names TRBD1, a call not compared with the DNA. TRBV21-1 counts as a pseudogene. The bases read TGTGCCAGCAGCAAAGAGAAAAGTAAGGGACAGGGGGTAAATGAGCAGTTCTTC. Translated, this gives CASSKEKSKGQGVNEQFF.